This T cell receptor (beta chain) was sequenced for a study of blood T cells in healthy people across ages. Then a second PCR, running roughly 6 to 11 cycles, was carried out with a sample-barcoded 5' primer and a J-beta primer mix. With 12 random nucleotides, a template-switch adaptor tagged each individual cDNA molecule. TCRdb reanalysed the 5' RACE reads using MiXCR and keeps one entry per CDR3 protein. Counted here are some 880,000 distinct CDR3 sequences, around 36% occurring once; the ten biggest clones make up 13%. The CDR3 consists of 17 residues. V lost 3 bases and J lost 2, with 21 bases in between. The V gene's germline CDR1 is DFQATT and CDR2 SNEGSKA (reference sequence). Drawing of peripheral blood yielded about 10 milliliters from each donor. No fewer than 6 million PBMCs went into each sample. This clonotype was found a few times.

This TCR came from a man between 18 and 29 years old in good health. The chain combines TRBV20-1 with TRBJ2-3; no clear D. The sequenced sample was blood. CDR3 in DNA: TGCAGTGCTAGCGATTACCCCCTCGCGGAATCCACAGATACGCAGTATTTT. Translation gives CSASDYPLAESTDTQYF.